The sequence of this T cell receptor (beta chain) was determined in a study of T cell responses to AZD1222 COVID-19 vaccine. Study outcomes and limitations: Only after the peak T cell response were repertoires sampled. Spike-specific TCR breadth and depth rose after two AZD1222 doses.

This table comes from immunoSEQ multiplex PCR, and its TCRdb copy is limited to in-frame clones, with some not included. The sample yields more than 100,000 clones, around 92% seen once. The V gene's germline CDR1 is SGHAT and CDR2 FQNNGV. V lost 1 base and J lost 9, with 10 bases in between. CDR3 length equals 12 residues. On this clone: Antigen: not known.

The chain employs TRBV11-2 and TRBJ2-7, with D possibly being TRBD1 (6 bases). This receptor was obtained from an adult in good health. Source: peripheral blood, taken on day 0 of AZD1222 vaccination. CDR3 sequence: CASSLGGLGQYF. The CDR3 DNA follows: TGTGCCAGCAGCTTAGGGGGGCTGGGGCAGTACTTC.